This T cell receptor beta chain was sequenced for a study of cytotoxic CD8 clonotypes in ibrutinib-treated CLL. About the study: Patients attained roughly 25 partial and 2 complete responses; at median approximately 68 months, about 14 remained remitted while around twelve progressed. Response samples were drawn at a median of about 13 months of treatment, range 6 to 36. Mean yields were roughly 250,000 productive templates and around 98,000 productive rearrangements per sample.

The assay was immunoSEQ multiplex PCR, and TCRdb's table has in-frame clones only and misses some. This sample has about 140,000 clones, with roughly 77% found just once. The sample in question was PBMCs, obtained after 12 months of ibrutinib treatment. The source is a human donor with chronic lymphocytic leukemia.

Written as DNA, the CDR3 is TGTGCCAGCAGCTTATTTGAGACCCAGTACTTC. Its translation: CASSLFETQYF. The V gene is TRBV7-2, the J gene TRBJ2-5; D is uncertain. The CDR3 runs 11 residues. V was cut by 2 bases and J by 5 bases, with 3 bases left in between. Germline values: CDR1 SGHTA, CDR2 FQGNSA.